The 27 T cell receptor beta chains below all came from one sample that was sequenced in a study of cytomegalovirus exposure and HLA in healthy donors. The primer mix had 60 Vbeta and 13 Jbeta primers. The repertoire was sequenced with immunoSEQ multiplex PCR; TCRdb's copy has only in-frame clones and lacks some. The sample lists about 170,000 clones; approximately 71% were seen once. Material for sequencing was PBMCs. The receptor source for this set is a young woman in good health and CMV-seropositive.

This chain uses TRBV30 with TRBJ1-1, with D possibly being TRBD1 (6 bases). The germline CDR1 and CDR2 sequences are GTSNPN and SVGIG (reference sequence). With 0 bases removed from V and 4 bases from J, the gap between germline ends came to 9 bases. This CDR3 spans 13 amino acids. The CDR3 nucleotides are TGTGCCTGGAGTGTCACAGGGTTCACTGAAGCTTTCTTT. Translating gives CAWSVTGFTEAFF.

A remark on this clone: One junction end disagrees with the germline gene, perhaps due to a read error. The V and J genes are TRBV9 and TRBJ1-2; maybe TRBD1 (5 bases). The CDR3 spans 15 residues. Germline assignment: CDR1 SGDLS and CDR2 YYNGEE. The CDR3 sequence: CASSSRTPPNYGYTF. CDR3 in DNA: TGTGCCAGCAGCTCCCGGACACCGCCTAATTATGGCTACACCTTC.

The chain uses TRBV28 and TRBJ1-5; a possible D gene is TRBD1 (6 bases). This CDR3 region has 16 residues. Trimming left V 3 bases short and J 2 bases short, with 14 bases between. In germline, CDR1 is MDHEN, CDR2 SYDVKM. CDR3 in DNA: TGTGCCAGCAGTTTCTTAACAGGGCTAGGCAATCAGCCCCAGCATTTT. Its translation is CASSFLTGLGNQPQHF.

The chain has TRBV9 and TRBJ2-1, with D uncertain. Germline lookup yields CDR1 SGDLS and CDR2 YYNGEE. Between the trimmed V and J ends, which lost 3 bases and 9 bases, there was a span of 13 bases. The CDR3 loop spans 13 amino acids. The CDR3 spells CASSADLGGEQFF. The CDR3 DNA follows: TGTGCCAGCAGCGCCGATCTTGGCGGTGAGCAGTTCTTC.

The chain links TRBV10-3 to TRBJ2-3; tentatively, D is TRBD2 (5 bases). This CDR3 comprises 14 residues. Trimming left V 1 base short and J 2 bases short, with 7 bases between. Germline V lookup: CDR1 ENHRY, CDR2 SYGVKD. CDR3 residues: CAISEYRDTDTQYF. CDR3 DNA: TGTGCCATCAGTGAGTACCGGGACACAGATACGCAGTATTTT.

The V and J genes are TRBV6-1 and TRBJ2-4; TRBD2 aligns across 12 bases. Trimming took 0 bases from V and 4 from J; bases not matched to a gene: 7. The CDR3 extends over 18 amino acids. Germline values: CDR1 MNHNS, CDR2 SASEGT. The CDR3 DNA reads TGTGCCAGCAGTGAAGCGCTAGCGGGGGGGTTTGGGAAAAACATTCAGTACTTC. This translates into CASSEALAGGFGKNIQYF.

V usage is TRBV6-1 and J usage is TRBJ2-1; D is unresolved. The V gene's germline CDR1 is MNHNS and CDR2 SASEGT. Deletions cut 6 bases from V and 8 bases from J, with 8 bases between. The CDR3 loop spans 11 amino acids. This chain's CDR3 is CASSRSDEQFF. The CDR3 nucleotides are TGTGCCAGCAGCCGGTCGGATGAGCAGTTCTTC.

This rearrangement joins TRBV28 to TRBJ2-1; a possible D gene is TRBD1 (6 bases). Looked up from germline, CDR1 is MDHEN and CDR2 is SYDVKM. Trimming cost V 5 bases and J 3 bases, with 14 bases left between them. This CDR3 comprises 15 residues. The CDR3 reads CASSNPRGFYNEQFF. As DNA, the CDR3 is TGTGCCAGCAGTAACCCCAGGGGCTTCTACAATGAGCAGTTCTTC.

J is TRBJ2-5 and V is TRBV2; TRBD1 might be the D (6 bases). The J call may be incorrect, as the DNA end agrees better with TRBJ2-7. Germline CDR1 reads SNHLY; CDR2 reads FYNNEI. This CDR3 comprises 12 residues. CDR3 loop: CAVQSQGYEQYF. CDR3 DNA: TGTGCCGTTCAGTCACAGGGTTACGAGCAGTACTTC.

For this clone: One junction end disagrees with the germline gene, perhaps due to a read error. The same CDR3 can be traced to other DNA sequences in this sample. This chain links TRBV25-1 with TRBJ1-4; no clear D. The CDR3 consists of 14 residues. Germline CDR1 MGHDK, CDR2 SYGVNS. This CDR3 reads CASTNGMTNEKLFF. DNA of the CDR3: TGTGCCAGCACCAACGGGATGACTAACGAAAAACTGTTTTTT.

This chain connects TRBV5-8 to TRBJ1-1, with D tentatively TRBD1 (5 bases). Germline-derived CDR1 and CDR2 are SGHTS and YDEGEE. The V gene lost 2 bases and the J gene lost 1 base, with 18 bases spanning the gap. The CDR3 is made up of 17 amino acids. CDR3 sequence: CASSFHIGPDRNTEAFF. CDR3 nucleotides: TGTGCCAGCAGCTTCCACATTGGGCCCGACAGGAACACTGAAGCTTTCTTT.

The chain has TRBV7-2 and TRBJ1-5; 9 bases agree with TRBD1. CDR1 is SGHTA, CDR2 FQGNSA, per germline. V trimming: 4 bases; J trimming: 9 bases; junction bases outside the gene matches: 4. The CDR3 contains 13 residues. The CDR3 nucleotides are TGTGCCAGCAGCTCGGGACAGGGACTGCCCCAGCATTTT. Its protein is CASSSGQGLPQHF.

This clone was observed once. The chain uses TRBV30 and TRBJ1-5; 8 bases line up with TRBD1. Trimming removed 1 base from V and 3 bases from J; junction bases left unmatched: 5. CDR1 and CDR2 from the germline V gene are GTSNPN and SVGIG (reference sequence). The CDR3 is 15 amino acids. CDR3 region: CAWSDPGGPNQPQHF. The CDR3 DNA reads TGTGCCTGGAGTGACCCAGGGGGCCCCAATCAGCCCCAGCATTTT.

The chain links TRBV9 to TRBJ1-5; the D is unclear. Germline CDR1 reads SGDLS; CDR2 reads YYNGEE. V was shortened by 4 bases and J by 4 bases, with 12 bases between the two germline ends. This CDR3 contains 14 residues. The CDR3 nucleotides are TGTGCCAGCAGCCCTCGCCCGGGAAATCAGCCCCAGCATTTT. Its protein is CASSPRPGNQPQHF.

The chain couples TRBV12-5 to TRBJ2-3; perhaps TRBD2 as D (6 bases). The CDR3 sequence is 14 residues long. Germline V CDR1 and CDR2: LGHNT, FRNRAP. V lost 1 base and J 8 bases, leaving 13 bases between the germline ends. DNA for the CDR3: TGTGCTAGTGGTTTGGGGAGGGTCGGAGCTACGCAGTATTTT. The encoded protein is CASGLGRVGATQYF. Based on the CDR3 plus reference TRBV12-5 and TRBJ2-3, the full variable domain is DARVTQTPRHKVTEMGQEVTMRCQPILGHNTVFWYRQTMMQGLELLAYFRNRAPLDDSGMPKDRFSAEMPDATLATLKIQPSEPRDSAVYFCASGLGRVGATQYFGPGTRLTVL.

This rearrangement joins TRBV27 to TRBJ2-7, with TRBD2 identical over 8 bases. Germline CDR1 and CDR2: MNHEY and SMNVEV (reference sequence). After removal of 3 bases from V and 0 bases from J, the junction contained 4 bases not matched to a gene. The CDR3 runs to 15 residues. As DNA, the CDR3 is TGTGCCAGCAGTTTCCGGGGGGGACACTCCTACGAGCAGTACTTC. Translation: CASSFRGGHSYEQYF.

The gene calls are TRBV5-4 and TRBJ2-7, with D possibly TRBD2 on 5 matching bases. Germline lookup yields CDR1 SGHNT and CDR2 YYREEE (reference sequence). V was shortened by 0 bases and J by 7 bases, with 11 bases between the two germline ends. The CDR3 loop spans 13 amino acids. CDR3 residues: CASSLGPGWEQYF. The DNA of the CDR3 is TGTGCCAGCAGCTTGGGGCCGGGGTGGGAGCAGTACTTC.

V and J are TRBV7-9 and TRBJ1-5; D is uncertain. This CDR3 is 16 amino acids long. Germline-derived CDR1 and CDR2 are SEHNR and FQNEAQ (reference sequence). Trimming removed 1 base at V and 2 bases at J, with 12 bases between. The CDR3 DNA is TGTGCCAGCAGCTTAGGCGGGCGCCAGGGCAATCAGCCCCAGCATTTT. Protein sequence: CASSLGGRQGNQPQHF.

V is TRBV7-3 and J is TRBJ2-1, with 7 bases lining up with TRBD2. Trimming removed 1 base from V and 5 bases from J; junction bases left unmatched: 2. Looked up from germline, CDR1 is SGHTA and CDR2 is FQGTGA. The CDR3 sequence is 14 residues long. In nucleotides, the CDR3 is TGTGCCAGCAGCTTAAGGGCGGGGGACAATGAGCAGTTCTTC. It codes for CASSLRAGDNEQFF.

The rearrangement uses TRBV27 and TRBJ1-1; D is possibly TRBD1 (6 bases). V gave up 3 bases and J gave up 8 bases, with 13 bases separating them. Germline V gives CDR1 MNHEY, CDR2 SMNVEV (reference sequence). This CDR3 is built from 13 residues. The DNA for the CDR3 is TGTGCCAGCAGTTTCGGGGGGGCCCCCGAAGCTTTCTTT. Residues: CASSFGGAPEAFF.

The chain combines TRBV4-3 with TRBJ2-1, with 8 bases fitting TRBD1. This CDR3 is 17 amino acids long. Germline CDR1 is LGHNA and CDR2 is YSLEER. V lost 2 bases to trimming and J lost 9 bases; unmatched junction nucleotides: 15. The DNA for the CDR3 is TGCGCCAGCAGCCAACCCCCCGACAGGGGTCGTGACGGTGAGCAGTTCTTC. It codes for CASSQPPDRGRDGEQFF.

The V gene is TRBV7-2, the J gene TRBJ1-2; perhaps TRBD1 as D (6 bases). The CDR3 is made up of 14 amino acids. The germline gives CDR1 SGHTA, CDR2 FQGNSA. Trimming pared 1 base from V and 12 bases from J, leaving 18 bases between. In nucleotides, the CDR3 is TGTGCCAGCAGCTTAGTAGGGACATTCGCAGAAAACACCTTC. Translating gives CASSLVGTFAENTF.

The chain uses TRBV5-8 and TRBJ2-5; tentative D call: TRBD1 (6 bases). Trimming pared 1 base from V and 1 base from J, leaving 11 bases between. Per germline, CDR1 SGHTS and CDR2 YDEGEE. This CDR3 spans 15 amino acids. The CDR3 nucleotides are TGTGCCAGCAGCTTGAGGAGGACAGTCCAAGAGACCCAGTACTTC. Protein: CASSLRRTVQETQYF.

The CDR3 is CASSSTGHTNTGELFF. CDR3 DNA sequence: TGTGCCAGCAGTTCAACGGGACATACGAACACCGGGGAGCTGTTTTTT. This rearrangement joins TRBV6-5 to TRBJ2-2, with D possibly matching TRBD1 (6 bases). Trimming took 4 bases from V and 0 from J, leaving 12 bases between them. The length of the CDR3 is 16 residues. The germline gives CDR1 MNHEY, CDR2 SVGAGI.

CDR3 sequence reads: CASSFGDNEQFF. CDR3 nucleotide sequence: TGTGCCAGCAGCTTCGGGGACAATGAGCAGTTCTTC. This sequence joins TRBV7-3 and TRBJ2-1; tentatively, D is TRBD2 (5 bases). Per germline, CDR1 SGHTA and CDR2 FQGTGA. The V end was cut by 3 bases, the J end by 5 bases, with 5 bases between. This CDR3 comprises 12 residues.

V is TRBV6-1 and J is TRBJ1-1; D possibly corresponds to TRBD1 (5 bases). This CDR3 is built from 13 residues. In germline, CDR1 is MNHNS, CDR2 SASEGT. Trimming took off 4 bases at V and 10 bases at J, with 16 bases between the two ends. The CDR3 DNA sequence: TGTGCCAGCAGTGGGGGGGTTTCTTGGGGAGCTTTCTTT. Encoded protein: CASSGGVSWGAFF.

The CDR3 region is CASSSGTAYSPLHF. The CDR3, as DNA: TGTGCCAGCAGTTCCGGGACAGCCTATTCACCCCTCCACTTT. The genes are TRBV6-5 and TRBJ1-6, with TRBD1 matching over 7 bases. CDR1 is MNHEY and CDR2 is SVGAGI in the germline V gene. This CDR3 is 14 amino acids long. V lost 4 bases to trimming and J lost 8 bases; unmatched junction nucleotides: 5.